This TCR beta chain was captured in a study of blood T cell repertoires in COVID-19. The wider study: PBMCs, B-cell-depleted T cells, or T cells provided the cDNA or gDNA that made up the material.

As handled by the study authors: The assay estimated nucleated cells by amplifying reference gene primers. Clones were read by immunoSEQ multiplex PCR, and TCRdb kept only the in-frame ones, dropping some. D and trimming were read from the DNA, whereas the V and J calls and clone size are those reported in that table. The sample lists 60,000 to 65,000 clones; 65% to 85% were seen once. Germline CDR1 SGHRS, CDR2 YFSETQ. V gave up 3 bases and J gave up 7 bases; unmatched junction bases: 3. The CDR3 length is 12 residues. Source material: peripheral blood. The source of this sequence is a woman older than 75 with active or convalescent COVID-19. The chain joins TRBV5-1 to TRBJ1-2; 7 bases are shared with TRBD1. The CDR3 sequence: CASSSGTVGYTF. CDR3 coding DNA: TGCGCCAGCAGCTCCGGGACAGTTGGCTACACCTTC.